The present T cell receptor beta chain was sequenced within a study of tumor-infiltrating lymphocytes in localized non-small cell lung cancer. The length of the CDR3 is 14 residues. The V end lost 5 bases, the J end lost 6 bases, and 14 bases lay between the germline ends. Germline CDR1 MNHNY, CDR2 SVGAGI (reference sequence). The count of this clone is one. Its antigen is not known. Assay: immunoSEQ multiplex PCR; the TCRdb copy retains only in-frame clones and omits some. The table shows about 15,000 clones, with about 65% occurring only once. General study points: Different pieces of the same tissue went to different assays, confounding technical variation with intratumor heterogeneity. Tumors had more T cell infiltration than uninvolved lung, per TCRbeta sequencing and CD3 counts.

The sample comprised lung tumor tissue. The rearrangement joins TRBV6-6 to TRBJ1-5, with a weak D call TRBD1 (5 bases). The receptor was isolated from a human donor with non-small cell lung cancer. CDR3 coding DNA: TGTGCCAGCAGTGCCGACAAGGGGTCTCAGCCCCAGCATTTT. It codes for CASSADKGSQPQHF.